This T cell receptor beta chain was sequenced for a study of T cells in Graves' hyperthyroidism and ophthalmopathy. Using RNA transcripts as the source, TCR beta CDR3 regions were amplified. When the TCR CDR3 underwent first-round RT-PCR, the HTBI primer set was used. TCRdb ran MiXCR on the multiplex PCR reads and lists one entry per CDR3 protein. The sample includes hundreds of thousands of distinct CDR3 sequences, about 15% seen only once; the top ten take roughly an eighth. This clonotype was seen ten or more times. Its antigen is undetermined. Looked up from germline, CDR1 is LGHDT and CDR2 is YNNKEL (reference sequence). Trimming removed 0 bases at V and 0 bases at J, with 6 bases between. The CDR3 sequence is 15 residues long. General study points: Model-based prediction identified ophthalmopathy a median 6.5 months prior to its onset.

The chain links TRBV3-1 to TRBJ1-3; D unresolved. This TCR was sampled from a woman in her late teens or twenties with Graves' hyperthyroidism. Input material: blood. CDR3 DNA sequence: TGTGCCAGCAGCCAAGATTCTTTCTCTGGAAACACCATATATTTT. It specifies CASSQDSFSGNTIYF.